The 32 T cell receptor beta chains below were found in one sample sequenced in a study of blood T cells in healthy people across ages (dated by TCRdb to 2015 to 2017). The library was generated by 5' RACE. The listed sequencing device is Illumina HiSeq 2500. A second PCR of roughly 7 to 11 cycles was performed with a sample-barcoded 5' primer and a J-beta primer mix. Through fastp at Q25 and MiXCR, TCRdb rebuilt clones from the public reads, retaining in-frame beta chains. Every CDR3 protein is listed once, alongside the most common genes and DNA of its rows. The sample table contains 780,000 or so distinct CDR3 sequences; only one count was recorded for about 61% of them. The ten biggest clones cover 25% to 30% of the sample. Sequenced input: blood. The receptors come from a man in his forties in good health.

The chain carries TRBV28 and TRBJ1-1; D is uncertain. The germline V gene has CDR1 MDHEN and CDR2 SYDVKM. CDR3 size: 14 residues. V dropped 3 bases and J dropped 1 base, with 9 bases sitting between them. CDR3 protein: CASSFKQPNTEAFF. CDR3 coding DNA: TGTGCCAGCAGTTTTAAACAGCCGAACACTGAAGCTTTCTTT. The full variable domain, its missing parts supplied by reference TRBV28 and TRBJ1-1, is DVKVTQSSRYLVKRTGEKVFLECVQDMDHENMFWYRQDPGLGLRLIYFSYDVKMKEKGDIPEGYSVSREKKERFSLILESASTNQTSMYLCASSFKQPNTEAFFGQGTRLTVV.

The chain has TRBV7-2 and TRBJ2-7; 7 positions agree with TRBD1. V shed 3 bases, J shed 0 bases, and the junction held 5 bases outside the gene matches. This CDR3 has 15 amino acids. Germline CDR1 SGHTA, CDR2 FQGNSA. The CDR3 sequence is CASSFRSGGSYEQYF. The CDR3 DNA follows: TGTGCCAGCAGCTTTCGGTCAGGGGGCTCCTACGAGCAGTACTTC.

The chain recombines TRBV5-1 with TRBJ1-2, with 12 bases that match TRBD1. The length of the CDR3 is 17 residues. The V segment lost 2 bases and the J segment 7 bases; nucleotides outside the gene matches: 12. Per germline, CDR1 SGHRS and CDR2 YFSETQ. The CDR3 loop reads CASSFGTGGRRGSGYTF. DNA for the CDR3: TGCGCCAGCAGCTTCGGGACAGGGGGCCGCCGGGGTAGTGGCTACACCTTC.

V and J are TRBV27 and TRBJ1-4; D may be TRBD1 (5 bases). CDR3 length: 13 amino acids. CDR1 and CDR2 from the germline V gene are MNHEY and SMNVEV (reference sequence). V gave up 10 bases and J gave up 4 bases, with 13 bases separating them. The CDR3 bases are TGTGCCATCCAGGGACGGCTTAATGAAAAACTGTTTTTT. It translates to CAIQGRLNEKLFF.

Comment on this clonotype: The junction differs from germline at one of its ends, possibly a read error. The gene calls are TRBV11-3 and TRBJ1-2; D is undetermined. Per germline, CDR1 SGHNT and CDR2 YENEEA. CDR3 size: 16 residues. CDR3 DNA: TGTGCCAGCATCGAATCCCGGGCACATCATAACTATGGCCACACCTTC. Encoded protein: CASIESRAHHNYGHTF. Drawing the rest from reference TRBV11-3 and TRBJ1-2, the complete variable domain is EAGVVQSPRYKIIEKKQPVAFWCNPISGHNTLYWYLQNLGQGPELLIRYENEEAVDDSQLPKDRFSAERLKGVDSTLKIQPAELGDSAVYLCASIESRAHHNYGHTFGSGTRLTVV.

This chain joins TRBV12-3 or TRBV12-4 and TRBJ2-5, with 11 nucleotides matching TRBD2. The CDR3 totals 16 residues. J was trimmed by 5 bases and V by 7 bases; bases with no gene match: 12. The CDR3 coding sequence is TGTGCCAGCAACCGGGGTAGCGGGGGGGCAACTGAGACCCAGTACTTC. This encodes CASNRGSGGATETQYF.

CDR3 residues: CASSLTWHGYTF. CDR3 coding DNA: TGTGCCAGCAGTTTAACGTGGCATGGCTACACCTTC. J is TRBJ1-2 and V is TRBV28; D gene ambiguous. The germline V gene has CDR1 MDHEN and CDR2 SYDVKM. The CDR3 has 12 residues. Trimming took off 2 bases at V and 6 bases at J, with 7 bases between the two ends.

The rearrangement joins TRBV4-2 to TRBJ2-7; the match to TRBD1 covers 12 bases. The CDR3 loop spans 16 amino acids. Germline V gives CDR1 LGHNA, CDR2 YNFKEQ. V lost 1 base and J lost 7; bases outside the gene matches: 8. For the CDR3, the DNA is TGTGCCAGCAGCCAAGGAGGGACAGGGGGCGGACAAGAGCAGTACTTC. It is translated as CASSQGGTGGGQEQYF.

The chain joins TRBV20-1 to TRBJ2-7, with 7 bases matching TRBD2. The CDR3 totals 13 residues. V dropped 6 bases and J dropped 3; count of bases not matched to a gene: 8. Germline V lookup: CDR1 DFQATT, CDR2 SNEGSKA (reference sequence). CDR3 in amino acids: CSAAGRRGYEQYF. As DNA, the CDR3 is TGCAGTGCAGCGGGGCGAAGAGGCTACGAGCAGTACTTC.

The rearrangement links TRBV6-5 to TRBJ2-7; D gene unclear. The CDR3 runs 14 residues. Germline loops: CDR1 MNHEY, CDR2 SVGAGI. V lost 0 bases and J lost 2, with 8 bases in between. The CDR3 sequence: CASSYSSSAYEQYF. The CDR3 coding sequence is TGTGCCAGCAGTTACTCGTCCAGCGCCTACGAGCAGTACTTC.

The V gene is TRBV9, the J gene TRBJ2-3; 8 bases map to TRBD1. The ends lost 4 bases at V and 0 bases at J; junction bases unmatched: 4. The CDR3 sequence is 15 residues long. In germline, CDR1 is SGDLS, CDR2 YYNGEE. CDR3 in amino acids: CASSTRQGSTDTQYF. In DNA form, the CDR3 reads TGTGCCAGCAGCACCCGACAGGGGAGCACAGATACGCAGTATTTT.

Notes on this clonotype: One junction end does not reproduce the germline sequence, and a read error may be involved. The chain couples TRBV3-1 to TRBJ2-4; TRBD1 aligns across 7 bases. The DNA end is more similar to TRBJ2-7, so the J call may be wrong. There are 15 residues in the CDR3. CDR1 and CDR2 from the germline V gene are LGHDT and YNNKEL (reference sequence). This CDR3 reads CAGSPRAGGSYEQYF. The CDR3 coding sequence is TGTGCCGGCAGCCCCCGGGCAGGGGGCTCCTACGAGCAGTACTTC.

This chain connects TRBV20-1 to TRBJ1-5; D gene ambiguous. The CDR3 has 13 amino acids. V lost 6 bases, J lost 5 bases, and 14 bases lay in between. Germline V gene data show CDR1 as DFQATT and CDR2 as SNEGSKA (reference sequence). The DNA for the CDR3 is TGCAGTGCCAGACGTGGGCGGGATCAGCCCCAGCATTTT. Amino acids: CSARRGRDQPQHF.

This clonotype was picked up a small number of times. The chain has TRBV20-1 and TRBJ2-7, with 11 bases fitting TRBD1. The CDR3 sequence is 14 residues long. After removal of 7 bases from V and 1 base from J, the junction contained 6 bases not matched to a gene. The germline CDR1 and CDR2 sequences are DFQATT and SNEGSKA (reference sequence). CDR3 in amino acids: CSVGTGGFSYEQYF. In DNA, the CDR3 is TGCAGTGTTGGGACAGGGGGTTTTTCCTACGAGCAGTACTTC.

This rearrangement joins TRBV20-1 to TRBJ1-2, with 12 positions matching TRBD1. Germline loops: CDR1 DFQATT, CDR2 SNEGSKA (reference sequence). Trimming at V came to 3 bases and at J to 6 bases, leaving 11 bases not matched to a gene. There are 16 residues in the CDR3. The CDR3 region is CSASVNPGQGAHGYTF. CDR3 DNA sequence: TGCAGTGCTAGTGTAAACCCGGGACAGGGGGCTCATGGCTACACCTTC.

This clonotype has more than one count but fewer than ten. The rearrangement uses TRBV28 and TRBJ2-7; 10 bases match TRBD1. Germline loops: CDR1 MDHEN, CDR2 SYDVKM. This CDR3 has 15 residues. Losses at the gene ends were 4 bases for V and 2 bases for J; bases not matched to a gene: 5. CDR3 region: CASSSLGTGAYEQYF. CDR3 bases: TGTGCCAGCAGTTCCTTAGGGACAGGGGCCTACGAGCAGTACTTC. Full variable domain (remainder filled in from reference TRBV28 and TRBJ2-7): DVKVTQSSRYLVKRTGEKVFLECVQDMDHENMFWYRQDPGLGLRLIYFSYDVKMKEKGDIPEGYSVSREKKERFSLILESASTNQTSMYLCASSSLGTGAYEQYFGPGTRLTVT.

The chain couples TRBV20-1 to TRBJ2-1; 9 bases map to TRBD2. In germline, CDR1 is DFQATT, CDR2 SNEGSKA (reference sequence). Trimming took 0 bases from V and 10 from J; bases not matched to a gene: 13. The CDR3 has 16 amino acids. CDR3 residues: CSARDPLAGTGGEQFF. The CDR3 region has the DNA TGCAGTGCTAGAGATCCCCTAGCGGGAACGGGGGGAGAGCAGTTCTTC.

The gene calls are TRBV7-9 and TRBJ2-5; 8 bases align to TRBD2. The CDR3 spans 15 residues. Trimming cost V 1 base and J 3 bases; bases outside gene matches: 4. Germline lookup yields CDR1 SEHNR and CDR2 FQNEAQ (reference sequence). DNA for the CDR3: TGTGCCAGCAGCTTAGTAGCCGGGAGGGAAGAGACCCAGTACTTC. Amino acids: CASSLVAGREETQYF. Full variable domain (rest looked up from reference TRBV7-9 and TRBJ2-5): DTGVSQNPRHKITKRGQNVTFRCDPISEHNRLYWYRQTLGQGPEFLTYFQNEAQLEKSRLLSDRFSAERPKGSFSTLEIQRTEQGDSAMYLCASSLVAGREETQYFGPGTRLLVL.

The chain carries TRBV27 and TRBJ2-3, with 10 positions matching TRBD2. Germline V gene lookup returns CDR1 MNHEY and CDR2 SMNVEV (reference sequence). V lost 5 bases and J lost 3; bases outside the gene matches: 5. The CDR3 extends over 15 amino acids. CDR3 protein: CASSQAGGWTDTQYF. CDR3 coding DNA: TGTGCCAGCAGTCAAGCGGGAGGGTGGACAGATACGCAGTATTTT.

The genes are TRBV9 and TRBJ1-1; D is unresolved. This CDR3 contains 14 residues. The V gene's germline CDR1 is SGDLS and CDR2 YYNGEE. V lost 2 bases and J lost 1, with 9 bases in between. The CDR3 DNA reads TGTGCCAGCAGCGTTAGCAACAGGAACACTGAAGCTTTCTTT. Amino acids: CASSVSNRNTEAFF. Complete variable domain (other parts from reference TRBV9 and TRBJ1-1): DSGVTQTPKHLITATGQRVTLRCSPRSGDLSVYWYQQSLDQGLQFLIQYYNGEERAKGNILERFSAQQFPDLHSELNLSSLELGDSALYFCASSVSNRNTEAFFGQGTRLTVV.

The rearrangement links TRBV11-2 to TRBJ1-4; D is perhaps TRBD1 (5 bases). The V end lost 1 base, the J end lost 7 bases, and 16 bases lay between the germline ends. The CDR3 contains 16 residues. Germline V gene data show CDR1 as SGHAT and CDR2 as FQNNGV. The chain's CDR3 is CASSLVGRGLGEKLFF. Here the CDR3 DNA reads TGTGCCAGCAGCTTAGTCGGAAGGGGCCTCGGTGAAAAACTGTTTTTT.

This clonotype has just a few counts. The rearrangement uses TRBV7-2 and TRBJ2-1, with TRBD1 matching 9 bases. CDR1 and CDR2 (germline): SGHTA, FQGNSA. J was trimmed by 3 bases and V by 5 bases; bases with no gene match: 5. The CDR3 sequence is 15 residues long. CDR3: CASSPRDRDYNEQFF. CDR3 nucleotide sequence: TGTGCCAGCAGCCCCCGGGACAGGGACTACAATGAGCAGTTCTTC.

The CDR3 is CASSPTGVAPRFF. CDR3 DNA: TGTGCCAGCAGTCCTACAGGGGTAGCTCCCCGGTTCTTC. The V call is TRBV27, the J call TRBJ2-1, with 7 nucleotides matching TRBD1. This CDR3 comprises 13 residues. Germline CDR1 MNHEY, CDR2 SMNVEV (reference sequence). The junction had 13 bases not matched to a gene; V was cut back by 5 bases and J by 15 bases.

The chain uses TRBV20-1 and TRBJ1-5; 7 bases agree with TRBD1. CDR1 DFQATT and CDR2 SNEGSKA come from the germline V gene (reference sequence). This CDR3 has 15 residues. V was pared by 4 bases and J by 7 bases, with 13 bases of the junction left unmatched. CDR3 residues: CSANPPTGADQPQHF. CDR3 DNA: TGCAGTGCTAACCCCCCAACAGGGGCGGACCAGCCCCAGCATTTT.

The chain couples TRBV20-1 to TRBJ2-5, with 7 bases identical to TRBD2. The CDR3 is 17 amino acids. Trimming at V came to 0 bases and at J to 7 bases, leaving 17 bases not matched to a gene. CDR1 and CDR2 from the germline V gene are DFQATT and SNEGSKA (reference sequence). The CDR3 sequence is CSAREGCEGGPKGTQYF. CDR3 DNA: TGCAGTGCTAGAGAGGGGTGTGAGGGAGGGCCGAAAGGGACCCAGTACTTC.

Here the CDR3 reads CASSQSTGVGPLHF. The CDR3 DNA sequence: TGTGCCAGCAGTCAATCTACAGGGGTTGGACCCCTCCACTTT. This chain links TRBV12-3 or TRBV12-4 with TRBJ1-6, with TRBD1 matching over 7 bases. The CDR3 sequence is 14 residues long. Losses at the gene ends were 5 bases for V and 12 bases for J; bases not matched to a gene: 10.

This clonotype was observed a handful of times. V gene TRBV5-1 combines with J gene TRBJ2-4; D might be TRBD2 (6 bases). The J call is uncertain, as TRBJ2-5 better fits the DNA end. Germline CDR1 is SGHRS and CDR2 is YFSETQ. The CDR3 totals 13 residues. CDR3 amino acids: CASSWDGGQTQYF. DNA of the CDR3: TGCGCCAGCAGCTGGGACGGGGGTCAGACCCAGTACTTC.

V and J are TRBV20-1 and TRBJ2-5; 9 bases agree with TRBD2. The last part of the DNA fits TRBJ2-7 better; the J call may be wrong. Germline CDR1 and CDR2: DFQATT and SNEGSKA (reference sequence). The CDR3 is 14 amino acids. For the CDR3, the DNA is TGCAGTGCTGTCCGTAGCGGGGGATTATACGAGCAGTACTTC. This sequence encodes CSAVRSGGLYEQYF.

The chain joins TRBV29-1 to TRBJ1-1; D call uncertain. The CDR3 is 11 amino acids. The V end was cut by 5 bases, the J end by 4 bases, with 8 bases between. CDR1 SQVTM and CDR2 ANQGSEA come from the germline V gene. The CDR3 reads CSVRFRTEAFF. DNA of the CDR3: TGCAGCGTTCGGTTTCGCACTGAAGCTTTCTTT.

The rearrangement uses TRBV2 and TRBJ1-1; the D gene is possibly TRBD1 (6 bases). The CDR3 covers 14 residues. Germline CDR1 SNHLY, CDR2 FYNNEI. Trimming shortened V by 7 bases and J by 5 bases, and 17 bases separated the two germline ends. Here the CDR3 DNA reads TGTGCCAGCAAGGTTTCAGGGGCGCGGACTGAAGCTTTCTTT. It encodes CASKVSGARTEAFF.

This chain's CDR3 is CASSPTGLADNEQFF. The CDR3 DNA reads as TGTGCCAGCAGTCCGACGGGACTAGCGGACAATGAGCAGTTCTTC. The rearrangement joins TRBV6-5 to TRBJ2-1, with TRBD2 matching 11 bases. CDR3 size: 15 residues. Germline V lookup: CDR1 MNHEY, CDR2 SVGAGI. Losses at the gene ends were 5 bases for V and 5 bases for J; bases not matched to a gene: 5.

This clonotype has only a few counts. A read error may account for a junction end that differs from germline. The genes are TRBV20-1 and TRBJ2-7, with a possible D match to TRBD1 (5 bases). The CDR3 has 13 amino acids. Per the germline V gene, CDR1 is DFQATT and CDR2 is SNEGSKA (reference sequence). CDR3 sequence: CSARGYSSYEQYF. In DNA form, the CDR3 reads TGTAGTGCTAGGGGTTACAGTTCCTACGAGCAGTACTTC.